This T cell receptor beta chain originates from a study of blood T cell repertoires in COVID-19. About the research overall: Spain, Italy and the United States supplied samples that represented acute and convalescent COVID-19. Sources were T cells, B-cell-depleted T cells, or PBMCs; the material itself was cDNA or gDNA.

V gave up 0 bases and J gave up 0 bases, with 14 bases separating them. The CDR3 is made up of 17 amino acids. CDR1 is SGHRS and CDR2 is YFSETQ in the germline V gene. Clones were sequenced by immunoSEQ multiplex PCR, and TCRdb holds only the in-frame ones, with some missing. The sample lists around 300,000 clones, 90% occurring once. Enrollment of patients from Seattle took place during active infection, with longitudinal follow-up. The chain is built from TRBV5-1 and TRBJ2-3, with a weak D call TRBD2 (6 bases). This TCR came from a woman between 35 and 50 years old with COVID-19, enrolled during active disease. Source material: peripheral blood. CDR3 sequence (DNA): TGCGCCAGCAGCTTGGGGAGGGATAGCGCCAGCACAGATACGCAGTATTTT. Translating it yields CASSLGRDSASTDTQYF.